The entry below describes one T cell receptor beta chain. These data are taken from a study of blood T cell repertoires in COVID-19. The CDR3 is 16 residues long. The germline V gene has CDR1 SGHRS and CDR2 YFSETQ. V lost 4 bases and J 4 bases, leaving 17 bases between the germline ends. Profiled with immunoSEQ multiplex PCR; TCRdb holds only in-frame clones, not every one. The sample has around 270,000 clones, about 87% seen once; the top ten hold over 5%. The material sequenced was peripheral blood. V is TRBV5-1 and J is TRBJ1-4; D call uncertain. This receptor was obtained from a woman aged 60-75 years with COVID-19, enrolled during active disease. DNA of the CDR3: TGCGCCAGCAGCCCACGGCCGACGGGGAATAATGAAAAACTGTTTTTT. Its protein product is CASSPRPTGNNEKLFF.